The clone carrying this T cell receptor (beta chain) is a singleton in its sample. This record belongs to a study of blood T cell repertoires in COVID-19. Per the study methods: Amplification from reference gene primers served as the basis for estimated nucleated cell counts. TCRdb's table, derived via immunoSEQ multiplex PCR, lists solely in-frame clones and lacks some. That table furnishes V, J and clone size, whereas the DNA furnished D and trimming. This sample has under 95,000 clones, with approximately 88% found just once. Trimming removed 0 bases from V and 6 bases from J, with 7 bases in between. This CDR3 comprises 13 residues. From germline, CDR1 is LNHDA and CDR2 SQIVND (reference sequence).

Material: peripheral blood. The receptor's source is a woman aged 80 or over with active or convalescent COVID-19. This chain connects TRBV19 to TRBJ2-3, with D perhaps TRBD1 (5 bases). CDR3 nucleotide sequence: TGTGCCAGTAGTATAGACAGGGTGGATACGCAGTATTTT. Translating gives CASSIDRVDTQYF.